This TCR beta chain was retrieved from a study of T cell repertoires in ileal Crohn's disease. Whole-study context: Patients had a median roughly 7.9-year disease duration, and roughly 32% were active smokers. Study-wide findings and caveats: The median delay to postoperative endoscopy was 6.9 months.

Sample time point: neoterminal ileum biopsy at postoperative endoscopy, about 6 months after surgery. Worth noting for this clone: Its specificity is not known.

TCRdb's copy holds only in-frame clones and misses some; the assay was immunoSEQ multiplex PCR. The table shows tens of thousands of clones, with less than 90% occurring only once. V lost 8 bases to trimming and J lost 3 bases, with 15 bases between them. CDR3 length: 13 residues. Germline lookup yields CDR1 SGHRS and CDR2 YFSETQ. This TCR derives from an adult with Crohn's disease. The sample taken for sequencing was ileal tissue. This chain links TRBV5-1 with TRBJ2-7; D gene unclear. DNA of the CDR3: TGCGCCAGTTCTCAACTCAGGAACTACGAGCAGTACTTC. Amino acid sequence: CASSQLRNYEQYF.